This T cell receptor (beta chain) was sequenced in a study of T cells after yellow fever vaccination (dated by TCRdb to the late 2010s). Broadly, across the study: Staining for CD3, CD45RA, CCR7 and CD95 was used to sort memory subsets (EM, EMRA, CM and Tscm) on a BD FACS Aria III. The SMART-Seq v4 Ultra Low Input RNA kit was used to prepare libraries from fractions with low cell numbers. To follow T-cell clones before and after both primary and booster YFV17D yellow fever vaccination, bulk TCR alpha and beta repertoires underwent longitudinal sequencing. Blood samples were taken at several timepoints before and after primary and secondary immunization, and bulk PBMC replicates and cell subsets were isolated. Sorting of memory subsets took place on days 0, 15 and 45 and at 18 months after primary vaccination, as well as on days 0, 15 and 45 after the 30-year booster. Two healthy male donors, one aged 18 to 29 and one aged 30 to 40 years, were included in the cohort.

General study outcomes and caveats: The secondary T-cell response was found to be weaker but faster than the primary response, with a peak reached on day 5 rather than on day 15. In the sorted memory subsets on day 0, nearly all of the vaccine-responding clonotypes fell below detection. Most clones expanded after primary vaccination (around 96% of CD4 and 88% of CD8) were re-detected after the booster, suggesting that broad memory maintenance occurred. The study included only two donors, which limits how far the findings can be generalized. FACS-sorted repertoires could contain abundant contaminating clonotypes from the bulk population, so computational filtering was required. A small share of clonotypes occurred in both CD4 and CD8 compartments, likely arising from convergent recombination.

The sample's treatment or condition label, in plain terms: live attenuated yellow fever vaccine strain. PBMCs were isolated from peripheral blood using a standard Ficoll-Paque protocol. The RNeasy Micro Kit was used to extract RNA from sorted memory subsets. This clonotype occurred many times. No qualities accompany the bases; no much larger clone lies one base away. Measured from the cysteine to the phenylalanine, the CDR3 is 15 residues long. Kept here is only the CDR3 DNA, which spans 45 bases and is read in frame from base 1. At the junction V is shortened by 3 bases and J by 10 bases; bases outside the gene matches: 12. The germline V gene provides CDR1 LGHNA and CDR2 YNFKEQ. TCR cDNA was synthesized by 5'RACE template switching, through which a universal primer site and unique molecular identifiers were introduced. Priming of cDNA synthesis was performed from both the TCR alpha and TCR beta constant segments. Library amplification used two PCR steps, and the second PCR step added sample barcodes and sequencing adapters. Sequencing of libraries was performed on Illumina HiSeq 2500 (2x100 bp) or NovaSeq (2x150 bp). The study's processing was this. MIGEC was used to demultiplex reads and collapse the reads into UMI consensus sequences, and MiXCR was used for V(D)J alignment. Clonotypes responding to the vaccine were identified with edgeR on replicate PBMC samples, with the criteria of FDR below 0.01 and a log2 fold change above 5 up to day 15. Bulk clonotypes were assigned CD4 or CD8 identity according to which sequenced CD4 or CD8 repertoire held them at higher abundance. Clonotype frequencies in memory subsets were weighted by FACS-sorted cell numbers to estimate each clone's distribution across memory phenotypes. The public reads were run again by TCRdb, first through fastp at Q25 and then through MiXCR, and only productive beta chains were kept. Each CDR3 protein appears once, grouped with its most common genes and DNA. These V and J calls rely on TCRdb rather than the paper's analysis. The sample has 46,000 or so distinct CDR3 sequences on record, around 6.8% of them singletons. The leading ten clones occupy roughly a tenth of the sample.

The input for sequencing was PBMCs, either bulk or a sorted T-cell subset (CD4+, CD8+, memory, or dextramer-sorted; not recorded which), taken 45 days after the yellow fever booster vaccination. This TCR was sampled from a man aged 25 to 40 who received the YFV17D yellow fever vaccine. The chain joins TRBV4-2 to TRBJ2-1; 7 central bases correspond to TRBD1. The DNA reads TGTGCCAGCAGCCAGGAACAGACAGGGATCGGGGAGCAGTTCTTC. Its protein is CASSQEQTGIGEQFF.